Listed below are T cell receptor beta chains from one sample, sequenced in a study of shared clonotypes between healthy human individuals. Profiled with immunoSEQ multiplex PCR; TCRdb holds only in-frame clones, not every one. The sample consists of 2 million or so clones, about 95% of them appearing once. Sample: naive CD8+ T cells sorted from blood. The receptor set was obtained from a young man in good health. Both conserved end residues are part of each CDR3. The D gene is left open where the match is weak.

cdr3_aa: CASSFFPAAEYNEQFF
d_call: .
v_call: TRBV5-6
j_call: TRBJ2-1

cdr3_aa: CATQVRTSAAFGTDTQYF
d_call: TRBD2
v_call: TRBV10-3
j_call: TRBJ2-3

cdr3_aa: CASSQVLAAYNEQFF
d_call: TRBD2
v_call: TRBV4-3
j_call: TRBJ2-1

cdr3_aa: CASSFEQGVIYEQYF
d_call: TRBD1
v_call: TRBV5-6
j_call: TRBJ2-7

cdr3_aa: CASSLDGETQYF
d_call: .
v_call: TRBV5-1
j_call: TRBJ2-5

cdr3_aa: CASSLMAGGQETQYF
d_call: .
v_call: TRBV5-1
j_call: TRBJ2-5

cdr3_aa: CASSLGSGYGYTF
d_call: .
v_call: TRBV27
j_call: TRBJ1-2

cdr3_aa: CASRARGTGELFF
d_call: .
v_call: TRBV4-1
j_call: TRBJ2-2

cdr3_aa: CASSLVGQGALNEKLFF
d_call: TRBD1
v_call: TRBV5-1
j_call: TRBJ1-4

cdr3_aa: CASSFRFGQETQYF
d_call: .
v_call: TRBV5-4
j_call: TRBJ2-5

cdr3_aa: CASSIVSGTEAFF
d_call: .
v_call: TRBV19
j_call: TRBJ1-1

cdr3_aa: CASSSVREQEVIYGYTF
d_call: .
v_call: TRBV28
j_call: TRBJ1-2

cdr3_aa: CASSSALMNTEAFF
d_call: .
v_call: TRBV5-1
j_call: TRBJ1-1

cdr3_aa: CASSKHRDSEYF
d_call: .
v_call: TRBV10-1
j_call: TRBJ2-7

cdr3_aa: CASSGPLAGVSYEQYF
d_call: TRBD2
v_call: TRBV7-9
j_call: TRBJ2-7

cdr3_aa: CAYRQGDGYTF
d_call: TRBD1
v_call: TRBV6-6
j_call: TRBJ1-2

cdr3_aa: CASSLSPYEQYF
d_call: .
v_call: TRBV13
j_call: TRBJ2-7

cdr3_aa: CASSEVLTDVEAFF
d_call: .
v_call: TRBV10-2
j_call: TRBJ1-1

cdr3_aa: CASSHVAGGTYEQYF
d_call: TRBD2
v_call: TRBV4-1
j_call: TRBJ2-7

cdr3_aa: CASSEGSRYEQYF
d_call: .
v_call: TRBV2
j_call: TRBJ2-7

cdr3_aa: CASSSPGTGNGVHEQYF
d_call: TRBD1
v_call: TRBV27
j_call: TRBJ2-7

cdr3_aa: CASSQAGTLFQYF
d_call: .
v_call: TRBV4-1
j_call: TRBJ2-5

cdr3_aa: CASSPGTSGNEQFF
d_call: TRBD2
v_call: TRBV13
j_call: TRBJ2-1

cdr3_aa: CASSFTPREFSEQFF
d_call: .
v_call: TRBV7-2
j_call: TRBJ2-1

cdr3_aa: CASSENSWGETNYGYTF
d_call: .
v_call: TRBV6-1
j_call: TRBJ1-2

cdr3_aa: CASSAWGLAGDLSYNEQFF
d_call: TRBD2
v_call: TRBV11-2
j_call: TRBJ2-1

cdr3_aa: CASSPGQQNTEAFF
d_call: .
v_call: TRBV6-5
j_call: TRBJ1-1

cdr3_aa: CASSHLVGEQYF
d_call: .
v_call: TRBV9
j_call: TRBJ2-7

cdr3_aa: CASSRRGGSYEQYF
d_call: .
v_call: TRBV5-4
j_call: TRBJ2-7

cdr3_aa: CASSFVPGELFF
d_call: .
v_call: TRBV5-4
j_call: TRBJ2-2

cdr3_aa: CASSQDFGTGTGTYEQYF
d_call: .
v_call: TRBV4-3
j_call: TRBJ2-7

cdr3_aa: CASSERGAPTNEKLFF
d_call: .
v_call: TRBV9
j_call: TRBJ1-4

cdr3_aa: CASSFSRNNEQFF
d_call: .
v_call: TRBV27
j_call: TRBJ2-1

cdr3_aa: CASSFGILNRHEQYF
d_call: .
v_call: TRBV4-1
j_call: TRBJ2-7

cdr3_aa: CASSLVGSYNEQFF
d_call: .
v_call: TRBV27
j_call: TRBJ2-1

cdr3_aa: CASSLTETLTEAFF
d_call: .
v_call: TRBV27
j_call: TRBJ1-1

cdr3_aa: CASSDFPGLGTYEQYF
d_call: TRBD2
v_call: TRBV7-9
j_call: TRBJ2-7

cdr3_aa: CASSSPGTGNKETQYF
d_call: TRBD1
v_call: TRBV5-5
j_call: TRBJ2-5

cdr3_aa: CASSSFGSTYEQYF
d_call: .
v_call: TRBV27
j_call: TRBJ2-7

cdr3_aa: CASSQVDEQFF
d_call: .
v_call: TRBV16
j_call: TRBJ2-1